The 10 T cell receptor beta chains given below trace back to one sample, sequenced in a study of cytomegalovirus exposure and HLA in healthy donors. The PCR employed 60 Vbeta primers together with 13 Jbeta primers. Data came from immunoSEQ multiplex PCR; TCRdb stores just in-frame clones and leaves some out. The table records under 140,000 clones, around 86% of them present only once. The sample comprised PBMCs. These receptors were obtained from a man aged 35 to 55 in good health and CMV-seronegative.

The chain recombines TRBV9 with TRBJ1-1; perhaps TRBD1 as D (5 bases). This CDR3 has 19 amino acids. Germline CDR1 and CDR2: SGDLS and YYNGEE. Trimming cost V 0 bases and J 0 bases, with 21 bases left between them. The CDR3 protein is CASSVGVQGMFGVNTEAFF. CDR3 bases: TGTGCCAGCAGCGTAGGGGTCCAGGGAATGTTTGGTGTGAACACTGAAGCTTTCTTT.

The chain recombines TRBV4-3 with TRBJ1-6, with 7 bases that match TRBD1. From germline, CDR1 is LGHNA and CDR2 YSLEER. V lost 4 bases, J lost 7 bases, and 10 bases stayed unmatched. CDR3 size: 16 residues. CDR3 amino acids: CASSPRVAGGNSPLHF. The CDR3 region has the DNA TGCGCCAGCAGCCCCCGAGTGGCAGGGGGAAATTCACCCCTCCACTTT.

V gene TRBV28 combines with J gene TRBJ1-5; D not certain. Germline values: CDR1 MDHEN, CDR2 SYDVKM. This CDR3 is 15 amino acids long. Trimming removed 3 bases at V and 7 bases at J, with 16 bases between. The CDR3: CASSFVAATGQPQHF. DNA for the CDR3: TGTGCCAGCAGTTTCGTGGCCGCTACCGGGCAGCCCCAGCATTTT.

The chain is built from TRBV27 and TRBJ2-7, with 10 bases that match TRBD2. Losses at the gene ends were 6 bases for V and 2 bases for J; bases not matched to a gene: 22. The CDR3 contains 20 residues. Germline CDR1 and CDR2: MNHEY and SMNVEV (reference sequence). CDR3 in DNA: TGTGCCAGCAGAAGTCAGACAGATTTTTTCAGACTAGCGGGTACCTACGAGCAGTACTTC. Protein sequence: CASRSQTDFFRLAGTYEQYF.

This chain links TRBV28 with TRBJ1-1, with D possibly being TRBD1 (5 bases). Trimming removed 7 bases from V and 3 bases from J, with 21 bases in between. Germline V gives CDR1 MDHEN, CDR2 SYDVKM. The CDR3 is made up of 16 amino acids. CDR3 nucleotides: TGTGCCAGCACCCTTTGGGGGGTGGGGGAGGACACTGAAGCTTTCTTT. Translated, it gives CASTLWGVGEDTEAFF.

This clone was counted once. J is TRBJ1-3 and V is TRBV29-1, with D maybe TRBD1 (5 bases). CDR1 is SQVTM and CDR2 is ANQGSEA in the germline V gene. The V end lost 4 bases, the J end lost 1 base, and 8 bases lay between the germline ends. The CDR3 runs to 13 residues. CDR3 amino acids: CSVGTSSGNTIYF. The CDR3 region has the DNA TGCAGCGTTGGGACAAGTTCTGGAAACACCATATATTTT. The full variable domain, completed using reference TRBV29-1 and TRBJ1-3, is SAVISQKPSRDICQRGTSLTIQCQVDSQVTMMFWYRQQPGQSLTLIATANQGSEATYESGFVIDKFPISRPNLTFSTLTVSNMSPEDSSIYLCSVGTSSGNTIYFGEGSWLTVV.

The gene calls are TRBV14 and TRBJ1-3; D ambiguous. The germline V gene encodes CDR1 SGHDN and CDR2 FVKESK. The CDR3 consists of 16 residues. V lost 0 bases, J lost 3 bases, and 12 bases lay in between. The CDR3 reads CASSQDPRLLGNTIYF. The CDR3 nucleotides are TGTGCCAGCAGCCAAGATCCCCGGTTACTTGGAAACACCATATATTTT.

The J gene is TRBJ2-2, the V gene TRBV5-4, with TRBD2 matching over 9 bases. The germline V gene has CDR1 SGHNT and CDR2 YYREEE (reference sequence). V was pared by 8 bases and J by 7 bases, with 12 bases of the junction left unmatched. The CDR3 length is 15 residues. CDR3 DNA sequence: TGTGCCAGTGGCGCGGGGGGGCAGAAGGGCGGGGAGCTGTTTTTT. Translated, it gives CASGAGGQKGGELFF. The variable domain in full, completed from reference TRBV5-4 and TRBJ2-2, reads ETGVTQSPTHLIKTRGQQVTLRCSSQSGHNTVSWYQQALGQGPQFIFQYYREEENGRGNFPPRFSGLQFPNYSSELNVNALELDDSALYLCASGAGGQKGGELFFGEGSRLTVL.

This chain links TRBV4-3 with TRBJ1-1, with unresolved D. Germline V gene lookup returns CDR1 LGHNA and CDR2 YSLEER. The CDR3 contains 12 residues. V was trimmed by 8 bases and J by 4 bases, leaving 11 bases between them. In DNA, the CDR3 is TGCGCCAGCGGGGAGGTGGGCACTGAAGCTTTCTTT. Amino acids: CASGEVGTEAFF.

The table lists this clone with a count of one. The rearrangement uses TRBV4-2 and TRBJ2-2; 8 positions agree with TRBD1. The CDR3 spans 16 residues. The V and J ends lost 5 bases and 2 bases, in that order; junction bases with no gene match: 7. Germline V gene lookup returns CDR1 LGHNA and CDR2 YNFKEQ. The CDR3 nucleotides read TGTGCCAGCAGCGACAGGGGCCTCGGAAACACCGGGGAGCTGTTTTTT. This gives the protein CASSDRGLGNTGELFF.